This TCR beta chain was sequenced for a study of post-analysis software for immune sequencing data. Across the study: There were relapsing-remitting, secondary progressive and progressive-relapsing multiple sclerosis among the disease courses included.

Study-level results: F measure showed strong co-clustering of same-batch samples. Controls showed lower frequencies than patients for 4 or 5 TRBV segments, and TRBV5-6, TRBV5-1 and TRBV20-1 were among these.

Every TCR beta cDNA library bore unique molecular identifiers. T cells numbering roughly 1 to 10 million yielded around 500,000 cDNA molecules. TCRdb reprocessed the PCR reads via MiXCR and lists one record per CDR3 protein. The repertoire has hundreds of thousands of distinct CDR3 sequences, approximately 59% of them found once; the top ten carry around 10%. On this clonotype: Its antigen is unknown.

The length of the CDR3 is 16 residues. The ends were cut back, 10 bases at V and 1 base at J, with 20 bases in the middle. Per the germline V gene, CDR1 is LGHNT and CDR2 is FRNRAP. The clonotype was recovered from a girl aged 2-10 years with multiple sclerosis. The source material was blood. This chain links TRBV12-5 with TRBJ2-4, with D maybe TRBD1 (6 bases). The CDR3 is CANRKTGPRAKNIQYF. The DNA for the CDR3 is TGTGCTAACCGCAAAACAGGGCCGAGGGCCAAAAACATTCAGTACTTC.